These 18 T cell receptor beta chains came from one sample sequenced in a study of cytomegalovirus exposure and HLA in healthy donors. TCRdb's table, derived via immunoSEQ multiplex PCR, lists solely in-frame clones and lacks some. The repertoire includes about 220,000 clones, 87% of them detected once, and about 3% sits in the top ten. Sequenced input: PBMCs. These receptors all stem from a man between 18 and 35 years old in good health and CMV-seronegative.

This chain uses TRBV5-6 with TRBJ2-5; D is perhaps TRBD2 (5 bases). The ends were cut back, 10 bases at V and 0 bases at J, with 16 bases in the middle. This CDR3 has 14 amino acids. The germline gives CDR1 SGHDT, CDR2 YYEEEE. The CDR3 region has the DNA TGTGCCGGTTCACTAGGCCGGTACCAAGAGACCCAGTACTTC. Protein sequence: CAGSLGRYQETQYF.

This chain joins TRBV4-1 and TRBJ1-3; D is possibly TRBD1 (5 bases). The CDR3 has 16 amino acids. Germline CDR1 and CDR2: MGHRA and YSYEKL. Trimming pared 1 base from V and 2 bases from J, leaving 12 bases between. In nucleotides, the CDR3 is TGCGCCAGCAGCCAAGCGGGGACTGCTGCTGGAAACACCATATATTTT. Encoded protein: CASSQAGTAAGNTIYF.

CDR3 region: CASSFWGAGLAATDTQYF. The CDR3 nucleotides are TGTGCCAGCAGCTTTTGGGGGGCCGGACTAGCGGCCACAGATACGCAGTATTTT. This chain connects TRBV7-3 to TRBJ2-3; 10 nucleotides match TRBD2. Trimming removed 3 bases from V and 2 bases from J; junction bases left unmatched: 11. The germline gives CDR1 SGHTA, CDR2 FQGTGA. This CDR3 spans 18 amino acids.

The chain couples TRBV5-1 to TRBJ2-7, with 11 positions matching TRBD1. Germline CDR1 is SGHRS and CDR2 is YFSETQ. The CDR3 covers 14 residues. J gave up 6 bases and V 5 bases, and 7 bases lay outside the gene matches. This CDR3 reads CASRGQGADGEQYF. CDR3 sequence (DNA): TGCGCCAGCAGAGGACAGGGGGCAGATGGCGAGCAGTACTTC.

CDR3 DNA: TGTGCCAGCAGTCCCCGGGGAACCGAGCAGTACTTC. It translates to CASSPRGTEQYF. The V call is TRBV6-5, the J call TRBJ2-7; tentatively, D is TRBD2 (5 bases). The CDR3 is 12 amino acids. V lost 5 bases and J lost 6, with 11 bases in between. Germline CDR1 reads MNHEY; CDR2 reads SVGAGI.

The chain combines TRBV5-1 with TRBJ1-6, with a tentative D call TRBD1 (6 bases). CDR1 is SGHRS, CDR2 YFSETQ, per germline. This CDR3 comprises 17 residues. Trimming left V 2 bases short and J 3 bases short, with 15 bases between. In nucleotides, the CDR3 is TGCGCCAGCAGCTTAGGGACAAGAGGGAACTATAATTCACCCCTCCACTTT. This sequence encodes CASSLGTRGNYNSPLHF. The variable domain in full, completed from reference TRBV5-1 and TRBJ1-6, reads KAGVTQTPRYLIKTRGQQVTLSCSPISGHRSVSWYQQTPGQGLQFLFEYFSETQRNKGNFPGRFSGRQFSNSRSEMNVSTLELGDSALYLCASSLGTRGNYNSPLHFGNGTRLTVT.

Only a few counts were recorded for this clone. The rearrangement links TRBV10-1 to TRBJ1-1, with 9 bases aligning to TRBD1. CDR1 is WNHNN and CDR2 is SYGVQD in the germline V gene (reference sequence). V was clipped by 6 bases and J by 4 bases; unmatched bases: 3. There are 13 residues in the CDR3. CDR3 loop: CASRGQGTTEAFF. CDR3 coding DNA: TGCGCCAGCAGAGGACAGGGGACCACTGAAGCTTTCTTT.

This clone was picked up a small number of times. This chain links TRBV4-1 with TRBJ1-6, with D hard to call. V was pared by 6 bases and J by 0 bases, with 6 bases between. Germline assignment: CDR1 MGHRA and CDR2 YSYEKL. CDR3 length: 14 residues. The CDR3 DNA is TGCGCCAGCAGACGGGACTCCTATAATTCACCCCTCCACTTT. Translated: CASRRDSYNSPLHF.

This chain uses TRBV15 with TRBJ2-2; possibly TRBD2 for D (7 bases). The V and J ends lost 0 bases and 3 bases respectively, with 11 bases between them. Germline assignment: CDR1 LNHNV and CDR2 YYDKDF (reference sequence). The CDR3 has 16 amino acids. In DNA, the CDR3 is TGTGCCACCAGCAGAGACTACGGGGGGCACACCGGGGAGCTGTTTTTT. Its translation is CATSRDYGGHTGELFF.

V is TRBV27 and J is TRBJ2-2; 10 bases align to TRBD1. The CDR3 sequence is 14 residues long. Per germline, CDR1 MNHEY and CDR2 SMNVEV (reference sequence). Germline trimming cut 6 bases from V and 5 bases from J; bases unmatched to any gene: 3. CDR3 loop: CASRRTGGTGELFF. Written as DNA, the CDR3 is TGTGCCAGCAGAAGGACAGGGGGAACCGGGGAGCTGTTTTTT.

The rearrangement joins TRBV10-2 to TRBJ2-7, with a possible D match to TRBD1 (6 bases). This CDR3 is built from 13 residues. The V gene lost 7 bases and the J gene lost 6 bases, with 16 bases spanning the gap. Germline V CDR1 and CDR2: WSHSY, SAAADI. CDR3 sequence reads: CASTFGTGTEQYF. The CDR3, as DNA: TGCGCCAGCACCTTCGGTACAGGGACCGAGCAGTACTTC.

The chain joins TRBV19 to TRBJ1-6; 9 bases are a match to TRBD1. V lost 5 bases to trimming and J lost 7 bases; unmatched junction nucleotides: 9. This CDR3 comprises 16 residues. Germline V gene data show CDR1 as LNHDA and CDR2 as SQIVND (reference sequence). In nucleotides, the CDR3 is TGTGCCAGTAGTTTAATTCCCGGGACAGGGAATTCACCCCTCCACTTT. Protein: CASSLIPGTGNSPLHF.

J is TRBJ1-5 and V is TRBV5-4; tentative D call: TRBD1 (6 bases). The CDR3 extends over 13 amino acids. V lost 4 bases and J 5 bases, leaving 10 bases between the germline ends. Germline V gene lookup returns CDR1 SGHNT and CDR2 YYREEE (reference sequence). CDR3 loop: CASSPDRDQPQHF. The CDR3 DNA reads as TGTGCCAGCAGCCCGGACAGAGATCAGCCCCAGCATTTT.

CDR3 DNA: TGTGCCACAAAGGGACAGGCCCACACTGAAGCTTTCTTT. Its protein is CATKGQAHTEAFF. The V gene is TRBV2, the J gene TRBJ1-1; 8 bases fit TRBD1. The CDR3 is 13 amino acids. V lost 10 bases, J lost 3 bases, and 7 bases stayed unmatched. Germline loops: CDR1 SNHLY, CDR2 FYNNEI. The full variable domain, with the rest looked up from reference TRBV2 and TRBJ1-1, is EPEVTQTPSHQVTQMGQEVILRCVPISNHLYFYWYRQILGQKVEFLVSFYNNEISEKSEIFDDQFSVERPDGSNFTLKIRSTKLEDSAMYFCATKGQAHTEAFFGQGTRLTVV.

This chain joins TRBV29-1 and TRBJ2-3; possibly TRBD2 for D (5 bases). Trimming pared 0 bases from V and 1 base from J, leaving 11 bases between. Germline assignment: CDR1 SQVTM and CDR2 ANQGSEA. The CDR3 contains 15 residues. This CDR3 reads CSVEDLAGRTDTQYF. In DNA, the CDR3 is TGCAGCGTTGAAGATCTGGCGGGCCGCACAGATACGCAGTATTTT.

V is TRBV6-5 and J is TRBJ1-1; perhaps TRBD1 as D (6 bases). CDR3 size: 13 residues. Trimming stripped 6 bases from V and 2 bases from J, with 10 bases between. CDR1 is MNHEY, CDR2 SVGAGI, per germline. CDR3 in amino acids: CASSWTDNTEAFF. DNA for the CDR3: TGTGCCAGCAGCTGGACAGATAACACTGAAGCTTTCTTT.

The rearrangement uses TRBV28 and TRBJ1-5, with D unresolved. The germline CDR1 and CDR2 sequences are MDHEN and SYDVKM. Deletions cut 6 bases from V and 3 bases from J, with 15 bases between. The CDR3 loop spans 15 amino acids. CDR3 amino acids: CASRMTRVYNQPQHF. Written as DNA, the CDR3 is TGTGCCAGCAGAATGACCCGGGTTTACAATCAGCCCCAGCATTTT.

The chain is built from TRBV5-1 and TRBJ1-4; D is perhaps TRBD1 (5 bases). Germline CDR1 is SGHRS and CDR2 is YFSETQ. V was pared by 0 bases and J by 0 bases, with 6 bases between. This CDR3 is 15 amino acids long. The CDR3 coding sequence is TGCGCCAGCAGCTTGGAGGGGACAACTAATGAAAAACTGTTTTTT. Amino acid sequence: CASSLEGTTNEKLFF.